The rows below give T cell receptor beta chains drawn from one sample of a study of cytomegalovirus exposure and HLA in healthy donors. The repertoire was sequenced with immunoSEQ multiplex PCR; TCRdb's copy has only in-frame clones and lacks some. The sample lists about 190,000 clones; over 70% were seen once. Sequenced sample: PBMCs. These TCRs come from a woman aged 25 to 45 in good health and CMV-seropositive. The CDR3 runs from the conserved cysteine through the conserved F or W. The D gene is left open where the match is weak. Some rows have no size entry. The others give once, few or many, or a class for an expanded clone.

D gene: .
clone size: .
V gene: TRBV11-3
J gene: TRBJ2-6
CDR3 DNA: TGTGCCAGCAGCTTTAGCTCTGGGGCCAACGTCCTGACTTTC
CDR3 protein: CASSFSSGANVLTF

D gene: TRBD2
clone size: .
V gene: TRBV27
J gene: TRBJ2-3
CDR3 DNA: TGTGCCAGCAGTTTTCTCGGACTAGTGGACTCAGATACGCAGTATTTT
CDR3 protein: CASSFLGLVDSDTQYF

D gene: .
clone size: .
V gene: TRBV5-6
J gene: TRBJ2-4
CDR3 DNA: TGTGCCAGCAGCTTGACTACCTCCTGGCAGGGAGGTGACATTCAGTACTTC
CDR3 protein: CASSLTTSWQGGDIQYF

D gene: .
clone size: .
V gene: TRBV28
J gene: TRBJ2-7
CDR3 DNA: TGTGCCAGCAGGTTCAGGGGTCAGCCATCTACGGAGCAGTACTTC
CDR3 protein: CASRFRGQPSTEQYF

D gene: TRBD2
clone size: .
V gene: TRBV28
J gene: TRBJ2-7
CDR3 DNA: TGTGCCAGCAGGTTAGCGGGTGCGACCTACGAGCAGTACTTC
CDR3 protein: CASRLAGATYEQYF

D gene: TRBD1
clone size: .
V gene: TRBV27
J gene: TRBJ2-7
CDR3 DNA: TGTGCCAGCAGACAGGACAGGGGGGACGAGCAGTACTTC
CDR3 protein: CASRQDRGDEQYF

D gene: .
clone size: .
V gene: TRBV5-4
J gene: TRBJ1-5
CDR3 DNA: TGTGCCAGCAGCTTGGTAGCAGGGAGGCGCAATCAGCCCCAGCATTTT
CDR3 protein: CASSLVAGRRNQPQHF

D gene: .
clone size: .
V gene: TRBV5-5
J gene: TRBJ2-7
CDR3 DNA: TGTGCCAGCAGCTTTGAGACATTTACCTACGAGCAGTACTTC
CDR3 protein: CASSFETFTYEQYF

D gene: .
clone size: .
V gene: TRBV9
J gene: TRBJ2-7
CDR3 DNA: TGTGCCAGCAGCGGTAGGGGCTACGAGCAGTACTTC
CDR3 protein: CASSGRGYEQYF

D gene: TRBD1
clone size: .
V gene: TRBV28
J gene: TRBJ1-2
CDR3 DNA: TGTGCCAGCAGTCCTTCAACAGGGGGCGGTGGCTACACCTTC
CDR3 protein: CASSPSTGGGGYTF

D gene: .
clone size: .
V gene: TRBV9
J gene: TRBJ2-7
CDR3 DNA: TGTGCCAGCAGCGTAGGGGCCTCCTACGAGCAGTACTTC
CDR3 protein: CASSVGASYEQYF

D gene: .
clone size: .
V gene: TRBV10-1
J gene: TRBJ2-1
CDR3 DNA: TGCGCCAGCAGTGCTTCGGGAGTGGGCAATGAGCAGTTCTTC
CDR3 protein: CASSASGVGNEQFF

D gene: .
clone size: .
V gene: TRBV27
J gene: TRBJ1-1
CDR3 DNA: TGTGCCAGCAGTTTAAGAGGCGGTCGTGACGCTTTCTTT
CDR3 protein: CASSLRGGRDAFF

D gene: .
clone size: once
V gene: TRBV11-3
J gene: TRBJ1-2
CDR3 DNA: TGTGCCAGCAGCTACCAGGGTTGGTATGGCTACACCTTC
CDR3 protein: CASSYQGWYGYTF

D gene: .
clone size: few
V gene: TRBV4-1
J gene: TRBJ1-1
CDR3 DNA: TGCGCCAGCAGCCAAGATAGACTCCCGAACACTGAAGCTTTCTTT
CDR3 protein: CASSQDRLPNTEAFF

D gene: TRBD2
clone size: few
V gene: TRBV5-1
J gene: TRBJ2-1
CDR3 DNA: TGCGCCAGCAGCTCGTTTAGCGGGAGGAATTACAATGAGCAGTTCTTC
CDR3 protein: CASSSFSGRNYNEQFF

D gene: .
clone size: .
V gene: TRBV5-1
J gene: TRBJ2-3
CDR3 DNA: TGCGCCAGCATTAGAGGGAGCGCGGCAGATACGCAGTATTTT
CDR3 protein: CASIRGSAADTQYF

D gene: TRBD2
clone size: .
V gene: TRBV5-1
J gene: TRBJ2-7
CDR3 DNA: TGCGCCAGCAGCCCCCGGGGACTAGCGGCCCGGGAGGAGAACTGGACGCCGGGCGAGCAGTACTTC
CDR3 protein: CASSPRGLAAREENWTPGEQYF

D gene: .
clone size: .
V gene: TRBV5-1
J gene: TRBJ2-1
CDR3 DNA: TGCGCCAGCAGCTTTTCGGCAGGCTCCTACAATGAGCAGTTCTTC
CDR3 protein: CASSFSAGSYNEQFF

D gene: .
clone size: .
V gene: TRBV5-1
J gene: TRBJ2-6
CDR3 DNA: TGCGCCAGCAGCACGGGACACGTCTCTGGGGCCAACGTCCTGACTTTC
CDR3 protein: CASSTGHVSGANVLTF

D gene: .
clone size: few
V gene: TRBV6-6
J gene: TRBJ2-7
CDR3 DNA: TGTGCCAGCAGTTCCCCCTGGGGGGACGAGCAGTACTTC
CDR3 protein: CASSSPWGDEQYF

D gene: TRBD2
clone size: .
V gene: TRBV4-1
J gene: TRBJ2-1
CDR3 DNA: TGCGCCAGCAGCCATTCTCTAGCGGGAGGGTACAATGAGCAGTTCTTC
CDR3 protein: CASSHSLAGGYNEQFF

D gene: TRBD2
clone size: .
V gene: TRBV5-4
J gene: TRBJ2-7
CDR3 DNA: TGTGCCAGCAGCGCCTTTAGCGGGAGTTACGAGCAGTACTTC
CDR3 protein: CASSAFSGSYEQYF

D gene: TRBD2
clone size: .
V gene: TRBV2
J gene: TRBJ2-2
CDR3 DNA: TGTGCCAGCACCCGGGACTATGGGGAGCTGTTTTTT
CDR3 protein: CASTRDYGELFF

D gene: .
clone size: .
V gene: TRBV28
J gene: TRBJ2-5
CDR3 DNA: TGTGCCAGCACAGGGGAGACCCAGTACTTC
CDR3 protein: CASTGETQYF

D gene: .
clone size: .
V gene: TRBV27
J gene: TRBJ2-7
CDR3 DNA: TGTGCCAGCAGTTTCAAGCGGATCTCCTACGAGCAGTACTTC
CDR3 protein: CASSFKRISYEQYF

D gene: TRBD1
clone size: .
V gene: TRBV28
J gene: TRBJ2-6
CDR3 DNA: TGTGCCAGCAGTGCCCTGGGACAGGGTTCTGGGGCCAACGTCCTGACTTTC
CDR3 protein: CASSALGQGSGANVLTF

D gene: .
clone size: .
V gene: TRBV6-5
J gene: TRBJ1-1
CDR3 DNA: TGTGCCAGCAGTTACTCGTCTAGGGGGGAAGCTTTCTTT
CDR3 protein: CASSYSSRGEAFF

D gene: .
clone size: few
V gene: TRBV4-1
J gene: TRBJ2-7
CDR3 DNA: TGCGCCAGCAGCCAAGATTCATTGGAGGACTACGAGCAGTACTTC
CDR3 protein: CASSQDSLEDYEQYF

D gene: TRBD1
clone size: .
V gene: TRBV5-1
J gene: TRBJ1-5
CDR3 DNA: TGCGCCAGCAGCACGGGACAGGGTAGGCCCCAGCATTTT
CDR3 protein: CASSTGQGRPQHF

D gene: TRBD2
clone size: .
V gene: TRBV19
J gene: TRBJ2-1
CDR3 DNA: TGTGCCAGTAGTATAGGGGCTAGCGGACTCTACAATGAGCAGTTCTTC
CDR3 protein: CASSIGASGLYNEQFF

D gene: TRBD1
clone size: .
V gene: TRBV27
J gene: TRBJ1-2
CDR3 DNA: TGTGCCAGCAGTCCTGGGACAGACTATGGCTACACCTTC
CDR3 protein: CASSPGTDYGYTF

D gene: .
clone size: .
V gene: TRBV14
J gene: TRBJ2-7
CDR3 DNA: TGTGCCAGCAGCCAAGGGGGCGCGTTGGCCGAGCAGTACTTC
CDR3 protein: CASSQGGALAEQYF

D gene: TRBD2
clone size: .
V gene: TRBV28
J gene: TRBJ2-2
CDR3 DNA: TGTGCCAGCAGTTTGCGACTAGCGGGAGTCGAGCGAAAAACCGGGGAGCTGTTTTTT
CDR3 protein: CASSLRLAGVERKTGELFF

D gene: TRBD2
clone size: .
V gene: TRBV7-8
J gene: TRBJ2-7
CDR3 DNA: TGTGCCAGCAGCCCACGACTTCTAACTAGCGGGAGGACCCAACCCTACGAGCAGTACTTC
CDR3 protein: CASSPRLLTSGRTQPYEQYF

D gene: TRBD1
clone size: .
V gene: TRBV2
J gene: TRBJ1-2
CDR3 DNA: TGTGCCAGCAGTGGGGGACAGGGCAACTATGGCTACACCTTC
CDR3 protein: CASSGGQGNYGYTF

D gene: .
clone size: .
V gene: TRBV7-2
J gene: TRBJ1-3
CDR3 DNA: TGTGCCAGCAGCCCGTACAGTAGCTCTGGAAACACCATATATTTT
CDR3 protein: CASSPYSSSGNTIYF

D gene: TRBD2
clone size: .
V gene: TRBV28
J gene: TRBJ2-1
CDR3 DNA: TGTGCTGCTAGCGGGATTGGTCGGGGGTCCTACAATGAGCAGTTCTTC
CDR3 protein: CAASGIGRGSYNEQFF

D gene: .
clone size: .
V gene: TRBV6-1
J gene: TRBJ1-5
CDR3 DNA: TGTGCCAGCGGCCGGGACATCAGCAATCAGCCCCAGCATTTT
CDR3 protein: CASGRDISNQPQHF